The 30 T cell receptor beta chains presented below share a single source sample, sequenced in a study of blood T cell repertoires in COVID-19. Profiling relied on immunoSEQ multiplex PCR, and the TCRdb table lists in-frame clones only, not all of them. The sample consists of approximately 170,000 clones, approximately 85% of them appearing once. Material for sequencing was PBMCs or T cells enriched from blood (not recorded which). The receptors stem from a woman in her late teens or twenties who had recovered from COVID-19.

This rearrangement joins TRBV7-9 to TRBJ2-6; possibly TRBD2 for D (6 bases). This CDR3 is built from 16 residues. V was clipped by 5 bases and J by 2 bases, with 13 bases between them. Germline CDR1 SEHNR, CDR2 FQNEAQ (reference sequence). Here the CDR3 reads CASSPSGVPGANVLTF. In nucleotides, the CDR3 is TGTGCCAGCAGCCCATCGGGGGTCCCTGGGGCCAACGTCCTGACTTTC.

CDR3 DNA sequence: TGTGCCAGCAGTTTAGGGCAGTTTTCACCCCTCCACTTT. It codes for CASSLGQFSPLHF. This sequence joins TRBV12-3 or TRBV12-4 and TRBJ1-6; D ambiguous. The CDR3 extends over 13 amino acids. V was trimmed by 1 base and J by 9 bases, leaving 7 bases between them.

The chain is built from TRBV4-1 and TRBJ1-5; 9 nucleotides align to TRBD1. This CDR3 has 16 amino acids. Germline V gives CDR1 MGHRA, CDR2 YSYEKL. V shed 4 bases, J shed 0 bases, and the junction held 4 bases outside the gene matches. DNA for the CDR3: TGCGCCAGCAGCCTTGGGACAGGGTATAGCAATCAGCCCCAGCATTTT. It codes for CASSLGTGYSNQPQHF.

In this sample, this clone turned up a few times. The J gene is TRBJ2-1, the V gene TRBV28; D unclear. This CDR3 region has 12 residues. CDR1 is MDHEN, CDR2 SYDVKM, per germline. Trimming left V 11 bases short and J 8 bases short, with 16 bases between. The CDR3 nucleotides are TGTGCCTCTCTACAGTTTGGCGATGAGCAGTTCTTC. Its translation is CASLQFGDEQFF.

V gene TRBV14 combines with J gene TRBJ1-2, with TRBD1 matching 8 bases. Germline trimming cut 4 bases from V and 4 bases from J; bases unmatched to any gene: 8. CDR3 length: 15 amino acids. From germline, CDR1 is SGHDN and CDR2 FVKESK. This chain's CDR3 is CASSPKDRAPYGYTF. In nucleotides, the CDR3 is TGTGCCAGCAGCCCAAAGGACAGGGCCCCCTATGGCTACACCTTC. Filled out from reference TRBV14 and TRBJ1-2, the complete variable domain reads EAGVTQFPSHSVIEKGQTVTLRCDPISGHDNLYWYRRVMGKEIKFLLHFVKESKQDESGMPNNRFLAERTGGTYSTLKVQPAELEDSGVYFCASSPKDRAPYGYTFGSGTRLTVV.

CDR3 amino acids: CASRPSPAGGTQYF. CDR3 sequence (DNA): TGTGCCAGCAGACCAAGCCCTGCGGGAGGTACGCAGTATTTT. The V and J genes are TRBV28 and TRBJ2-3, with TRBD2 matching over 8 bases. CDR3 length: 14 amino acids. Germline V gene sequence: CDR1 MDHEN, CDR2 SYDVKM. With V trimmed by 6 bases and J by 8 bases, 10 bases remained unmatched. Full variable domain (rest looked up from reference TRBV28 and TRBJ2-3): DVKVTQSSRYLVKRTGEKVFLECVQDMDHENMFWYRQDPGLGLRLIYFSYDVKMKEKGDIPEGYSVSREKKERFSLILESASTNQTSMYLCASRPSPAGGTQYFGPGTRLTVL.

This clone showed up just a few times. V gene TRBV2 combines with J gene TRBJ1-4; 10 bases are a match to TRBD1. CDR1 SNHLY and CDR2 FYNNEI come from the germline V gene. The trim removed 8 bases at V and 8 bases at J, leaving 8 bases unmatched. This CDR3 spans 14 amino acids. The CDR3 DNA sequence: TGTGCCAGCGCGGGACAGGGGACGTTGGAAAAACTGTTTTTT. Residues: CASAGQGTLEKLFF.

The sample holds one count of this clone. V usage is TRBV15 and J usage is TRBJ2-2; maybe TRBD2 (5 bases). The CDR3 loop spans 15 amino acids. V gave up 4 bases and J gave up 1 base, with 10 bases separating them. Germline V gives CDR1 LNHNV, CDR2 YYDKDF (reference sequence). The DNA of the CDR3 is TGTGCCACCAGCAAAGTGAGCGGGAACACCGGGGAGCTGTTTTTT. As protein: CATSKVSGNTGELFF.

This chain joins TRBV18 and TRBJ2-7; unclear D gene. V lost 1 base and J lost 2, with 12 bases in between. The CDR3 contains 15 residues. Germline V lookup: CDR1 KGHSH, CDR2 LQKENI. CDR3 in amino acids: CASSPLQLSPYEQYF. The CDR3 DNA reads TGTGCCAGCTCACCACTGCAACTAAGCCCCTACGAGCAGTACTTC.

This sequence joins TRBV7-9 and TRBJ1-3; D is possibly TRBD1 (6 bases). This CDR3 comprises 12 residues. The V gene's germline CDR1 is SEHNR and CDR2 FQNEAQ (reference sequence). The V gene lost 11 bases and the J gene lost 6 bases, with 14 bases spanning the gap. In DNA, the CDR3 is TGTGCCCGGGGGGCCGGTGAAAACACCATATATTTT. Its translation: CARGAGENTIYF.

This clone occurred once. The chain uses TRBV29-1 and TRBJ2-7; D is unresolved. The CDR3 has 13 residues. Per germline, CDR1 SQVTM and CDR2 ANQGSEA. Deletions cut 7 bases from V and 1 base from J, with 14 bases between. This chain's CDR3 is CSARVYNSYEQYF. As DNA, the CDR3 is TGCAGCGCCCGGGTCTATAATTCCTACGAGCAGTACTTC.

This chain links TRBV10-2 with TRBJ1-2; D is unresolved. This CDR3 has 13 residues. CDR1 is WSHSY, CDR2 SAAADI, per germline. V was shortened by 2 bases and J by 8 bases, with 12 bases between the two germline ends. CDR3 coding DNA: TGCGCCAGCAGTGAGGAGGGAAGCGACGGCTACACCTTC. The encoded protein is CASSEEGSDGYTF.

The chain links TRBV28 to TRBJ1-3; TRBD1 aligns across 9 bases. Trimming removed 6 bases from V and 2 bases from J; junction bases left unmatched: 5. This CDR3 comprises 15 residues. The germline CDR1 and CDR2 sequences are MDHEN and SYDVKM. DNA for the CDR3: TGTGCCAGCAGCCGGGACAGGGTGGCTGGAAACACCATATATTTT. The encoded protein is CASSRDRVAGNTIYF.

J is TRBJ2-1 and V is TRBV7-6, with 10 bases that match TRBD2. The CDR3 is 15 amino acids. CDR1 and CDR2 from the germline V gene are SGHVS and FNYEAQ. Trimming removed 2 bases from V and 6 bases from J; junction bases left unmatched: 4. The CDR3 sequence: CASSLPSGGLNEQFF. The DNA for the CDR3 is TGTGCCAGCAGCTTACCTAGCGGGGGCCTCAATGAGCAGTTCTTC. Variable domain in full (rest from reference TRBV7-6 and TRBJ2-1): GAGVSQSPRYKVTKRGQDVALRCDPISGHVSLYWYRQALGQGPEFLTYFNYEAQQDKSGLPNDRFSAERPEGSISTLTIQRTEQRDSAMYRCASSLPSGGLNEQFFGPGTRLTVL.

The chain carries TRBV6-4 and TRBJ2-3; TRBD1 might be the D (5 bases). The CDR3 loop spans 14 amino acids. V was clipped by 3 bases and J by 4 bases, with 11 bases between them. The germline gives CDR1 MRHNA, CDR2 SNTAGT. The CDR3: CASSEGWGADTQYF. For the CDR3, the DNA is TGTGCCAGCAGTGAGGGTTGGGGCGCAGATACGCAGTATTTT.

This clone was observed once. This chain joins TRBV4-2 and TRBJ2-1; 9 nucleotides match TRBD1. The V segment lost 3 bases and the J segment 5 bases; nucleotides outside the gene matches: 8. Germline values: CDR1 LGHNA, CDR2 YNFKEQ. The CDR3 totals 16 residues. CDR3 DNA sequence: TGTGCCAGCAGCCAGGTGGGACAGGGTAGGGACAATGAGCAGTTCTTC. Protein sequence: CASSQVGQGRDNEQFF.

The chain couples TRBV9 to TRBJ1-4, with D unclear. The ends were cut back, 4 bases at V and 8 bases at J, with 12 bases in the middle. Germline loops: CDR1 SGDLS, CDR2 YYNGEE. This CDR3 is built from 13 residues. The CDR3 protein is CASSPRRGEKLFF. The CDR3 DNA is TGTGCCAGCAGCCCAAGGCGAGGGGAAAAACTGTTTTTT.

The chain links TRBV7-9 to TRBJ2-1; D uncertain. V lost 2 bases, J lost 0 bases, and 11 bases lay in between. Germline V gene data show CDR1 as SEHNR and CDR2 as FQNEAQ (reference sequence). The CDR3 contains 16 residues. The CDR3 DNA follows: TGTGCCAGCAGCTTACGAGAGCTCAACTCCTACAATGAGCAGTTCTTC. Translated: CASSLRELNSYNEQFF.

This rearrangement joins TRBV29-1 to TRBJ2-7; tentatively, D is TRBD1 (5 bases). V gave up 4 bases and J gave up 2 bases, with 9 bases separating them. The CDR3 runs to 12 residues. Germline CDR1 reads SQVTM; CDR2 reads ANQGSEA. The CDR3 sequence is CSVVTVTYEQYF. CDR3 bases: TGCAGCGTTGTGACAGTCACCTACGAGCAGTACTTC.

The chain links TRBV5-4 to TRBJ2-1, with TRBD2 matching 8 bases. The CDR3 totals 15 residues. V was pared by 3 bases and J by 1 base, with 3 bases of the junction left unmatched. Germline V gives CDR1 SGHNT, CDR2 YYREEE (reference sequence). The CDR3 bases are TGTGCCAGCAGCTCGCAGCGGGAGTCCTACAATGAGCAGTTCTTC. It specifies CASSSQRESYNEQFF. The whole variable domain, filled in from reference TRBV5-4 and TRBJ2-1, reads ETGVTQSPTHLIKTRGQQVTLRCSSQSGHNTVSWYQQALGQGPQFIFQYYREEENGRGNFPPRFSGLQFPNYSSELNVNALELDDSALYLCASSSQRESYNEQFFGPGTRLTVL.

The V gene is TRBV7-9, the J gene TRBJ1-4; D call uncertain. V gave up 4 bases and J gave up 6 bases, with 21 bases separating them. The CDR3 runs to 17 residues. Germline assignment: CDR1 SEHNR and CDR2 FQNEAQ (reference sequence). The CDR3 DNA follows: TGTGCCAGCAGCTCGCAACGAGGGTCCGGTGCCCATGAAAAACTGTTTTTT. This gives the protein CASSSQRGSGAHEKLFF.

The rearrangement uses TRBV28 and TRBJ1-2, with 8 bases identical to TRBD1. This CDR3 has 16 residues. The junction had 13 bases not matched to a gene; V was cut back by 8 bases and J by 2 bases. The germline CDR1 and CDR2 sequences are MDHEN and SYDVKM. For the CDR3, the DNA is TGTGCCAGCGGTGACAGGGGCTACCGATCCAACTATGGCTACACCTTC. This encodes CASGDRGYRSNYGYTF.

This chain uses TRBV10-1 with TRBJ1-1, with TRBD1 matching 11 bases. V shed 3 bases, J shed 2 bases, and the junction held 5 bases outside the gene matches. Germline V gives CDR1 WNHNN, CDR2 SYGVQD (reference sequence). The CDR3 consists of 16 residues. This CDR3 reads CASSDGDRGYNTEAFF. As DNA, the CDR3 is TGCGCCAGCAGTGACGGGGACAGGGGGTATAACACTGAAGCTTTCTTT.

The chain combines TRBV19 with TRBJ2-3, with 11 bases aligning to TRBD2. Germline lookup yields CDR1 LNHDA and CDR2 SQIVND (reference sequence). The CDR3 extends over 17 amino acids. After removal of 3 bases from V and 3 bases from J, the junction contained 8 bases not matched to a gene. In DNA form, the CDR3 reads TGTGCCAGTAGTATCCTGCCCCTAGCGGGAGGAACAGATACGCAGTATTTT. Protein product: CASSILPLAGGTDTQYF.

A single count supports this clone. Other DNA sequences in this sample translate to the same CDR3. The rearrangement links TRBV27 to TRBJ2-7; D gene uncertain. The CDR3 is 13 amino acids. Trimming took 3 bases from V and 1 from J, leaving 7 bases between them. From germline, CDR1 is MNHEY and CDR2 SMNVEV (reference sequence). The DNA for the CDR3 is TGTGCCAGCAGTTTCACGGTGTCCTACGAGCAGTACTTC. Translated, it gives CASSFTVSYEQYF.

This clone was seen a few times. V and J are TRBV11-2 and TRBJ1-4, with 8 bases fitting TRBD1. The CDR3 is made up of 17 amino acids. The germline V gene has CDR1 SGHAT and CDR2 FQNNGV. Losses at the gene ends were 2 bases for V and 4 bases for J; bases not matched to a gene: 9. The chain's CDR3 is CASSLRLGQGSNEKLFF. CDR3 nucleotides: TGTGCCAGCAGCTTACGACTAGGACAGGGAAGTAATGAAAAACTGTTTTTT.

J is TRBJ1-2 and V is TRBV21-1; the DNA was not used to check the table's D call, TRBD1. TRBV21-1 is a pseudogene locus. CDR3 length: 17 residues. The CDR3 here is CASSKGQDRTNSYGYTF. In DNA, the CDR3 is TGTGCCAGCAGCAAAGGTCAGGACAGGACGAATAGCTATGGCTACACCTTC.

The rearrangement uses TRBV27 and TRBJ2-5; TRBD1 might be the D (6 bases). Per the germline V gene, CDR1 is MNHEY and CDR2 is SMNVEV (reference sequence). This CDR3 spans 17 amino acids. The V and J ends lost 2 bases and 0 bases respectively, with 16 bases between them. CDR3 loop: CASSLRADRFYQETQYF. In DNA, the CDR3 is TGTGCCAGCAGTTTACGTGCGGACAGATTCTACCAAGAGACCCAGTACTTC.

This sequence joins TRBV6-2 or TRBV6-3 and TRBJ1-6, with TRBD1 matching 7 bases. The V gene's germline CDR1 is MNHEY and CDR2 SVGEGT. Germline trimming cut 4 bases from V and 9 bases from J; bases unmatched to any gene: 6. The CDR3 has 14 residues. This chain's CDR3 is CASSWASGGSPLHF. CDR3 nucleotides: TGTGCCAGCAGTTGGGCATCAGGGGGTTCACCCCTCCACTTT.

This chain links TRBV7-6 with TRBJ1-5; D is uncertain. The V gene lost 3 bases and the J gene lost 4 bases, with 7 bases spanning the gap. This CDR3 is 13 amino acids long. Germline CDR1 is SGHVS and CDR2 is FNYEAQ. The CDR3 loop is CASSLPGNQPQHF. The CDR3 coding sequence is TGTGCCAGCAGCTTGCCGGGAAATCAGCCCCAGCATTTT.